This T cell receptor (beta chain) was observed in a study of T cells after yellow fever vaccination. This CDR3 contains 15 residues. Unmatched junction bases numbered 6, after V lost 6 bases and J lost 3 bases. This clonotype was counted a few times. TCRdb re-called the 5' RACE reads through MiXCR, storing one row per CDR3 protein. Altogether 150,000 to 200,000 distinct CDR3 sequences are present, approximately 9.9% being singletons, with the ten largest covering 30% to 45%. The sequence was collected from a man aged 18 to 29 who received the YFV17D yellow fever vaccine. Here the sequenced sample was CD8+ T cells sorted from PBMCs, taken 15 days after the yellow fever booster vaccination. The rearrangement links TRBV12-3 or TRBV12-4 to TRBJ1-3; 9 nucleotides line up with TRBD1. The DNA of the CDR3 is TGTGCCAGCAGAACACAGGGGGCTTTTGGAAACACCATATATTTT. As protein: CASRTQGAFGNTIYF.